This passage covers 8 T cell receptor beta chains from one sample sequenced in a study of Ad26.COV2.S vaccination and SARS-CoV-2 variants. The treatment here: 15 to 20 received Ad26.COV2.S at low or high dose, single or two shots; 5 received placebo; per-sample allocation not given. Material that was analyzed had been drawn on day 63 after the first vaccine or placebo injection. Clones were read by immunoSEQ multiplex PCR, and TCRdb kept only the in-frame ones, dropping some. The profile shows about 400,000 clones, 80% to 90% of them singletons. The sample in question was peripheral blood, obtained in a trial of Ad26.COV2.S vaccine versus placebo. All receptors come from a person between 18 and 65 years old who received the Ad26.COV2.S COVID-19 vaccine or a placebo.

The V gene is TRBV7-9, the J gene TRBJ2-2, with 9 nucleotides matching TRBD2. With 3 bases clipped from V and 1 base from J, the junction kept 6 bases outside the gene matches. This CDR3 has 17 residues. Germline CDR1 is SEHNR and CDR2 is FQNEAQ (reference sequence). The DNA of the CDR3 is TGTGCCAGCAGCTTCTTCGGAGCGGGGGGGAACACCGGGGAGCTGTTTTTT. It is translated as CASSFFGAGGNTGELFF.

This sequence joins TRBV14 and TRBJ1-6, with D uncertain. The ends were cut back, 4 bases at V and 0 bases at J, with 13 bases in the middle. CDR1 is SGHDN, CDR2 FVKESK, per germline. There are 17 residues in the CDR3. For the CDR3, the DNA is TGTGCCAGCAGCCCTCACATCGGTAGCTCCTATAATTCACCCCTCCACTTT. It encodes CASSPHIGSSYNSPLHF.

V gene TRBV5-1 combines with J gene TRBJ1-6; tentatively, D is TRBD1 (5 bases). The CDR3 is made up of 15 amino acids. Germline V gene lookup returns CDR1 SGHRS and CDR2 YFSETQ. V dropped 0 bases and J dropped 7 bases, with 11 bases sitting between them. Here the CDR3 DNA reads TGCGCCAGCAGCTTGGATGGGGGGAACAATTCACCCCTCCACTTT. Protein product: CASSLDGGNNSPLHF.

The V call is TRBV6-5, the J call TRBJ2-3, with TRBD2 matching over 7 bases. V lost 5 bases to trimming and J lost 9 bases; unmatched junction nucleotides: 14. In germline, CDR1 is MNHEY, CDR2 SVGAGI. The CDR3 spans 15 residues. The CDR3 here is CASSPTRTRIDTQYF. CDR3 DNA sequence: TGTGCCAGCAGTCCGACCCGGACTAGGATAGACACGCAGTATTTT.

V usage is TRBV11-3 and J usage is TRBJ2-7; tentatively, D is TRBD1 (7 bases). CDR3 length equals 15 residues. Trimming took 1 base from V and 8 from J, leaving 18 bases between them. Per the germline V gene, CDR1 is SGHNT and CDR2 is YENEEA. This chain's CDR3 is CASSLVGGGRWKQYF. CDR3 sequence (DNA): TGTGCCAGCAGCTTAGTAGGAGGGGGCAGGTGGAAGCAGTACTTC. Using reference TRBV11-3 and TRBJ2-7 for the parts outside the CDR3, the full variable domain is EAGVVQSPRYKIIEKKQPVAFWCNPISGHNTLYWYLQNLGQGPELLIRYENEEAVDDSQLPKDRFSAERLKGVDSTLKIQPAELGDSAVYLCASSLVGGGRWKQYFGPGTRLTVT.

V and J are TRBV6-5 and TRBJ2-3; 8 bases are shared with TRBD2. The CDR3 covers 13 residues. V lost 6 bases, J lost 1 base, and 0 bases stayed unmatched. CDR1 MNHEY and CDR2 SVGAGI come from the germline V gene. CDR3: CASRAGGTDTQYF. The CDR3 region has the DNA TGTGCCAGCAGAGCGGGGGGCACAGATACGCAGTATTTT.

V usage is TRBV19 and J usage is TRBJ1-2; D is unresolved. Germline V lookup: CDR1 LNHDA, CDR2 SQIVND (reference sequence). V shed 7 bases and J shed 2 bases, with 11 bases lying between them. The CDR3 is 13 residues long. The CDR3 here is CASTSQTNYGYTF. The CDR3 bases are TGTGCCAGTACCTCCCAAACGAACTATGGCTACACCTTC.

V gene TRBV24-1 combines with J gene TRBJ2-5, with a possible D match to TRBD1 (6 bases). Germline CDR1 and CDR2: KGHDR and SFDVKD. The CDR3 loop spans 15 amino acids. V lost 7 bases to trimming and J lost 5 bases, with 19 bases between them. DNA for the CDR3: TGTGCCACCAGCGCAAGCAGGGGAAGAACCGAGACCCAGTACTTC. Translated, it gives CATSASRGRTETQYF.